What follows are 29 T cell receptor beta chains derived from one specimen sequenced in a study of T cell responses to AZD1222 COVID-19 vaccine. Some clones are missing from TCRdb's copy, which holds only in-frame ones; the method was immunoSEQ multiplex PCR. The sample carries 70,000 to 80,000 clones, 60% to 85% recorded once. Source: peripheral blood, taken 28 days after the second AZD1222 dose. The receptors were gathered from an adult who received the AZD1222 COVID-19 vaccine.

The chain has TRBV24-1 and TRBJ2-1; TRBD2 agrees at 10 bases. CDR3 length: 16 amino acids. Germline V gene lookup returns CDR1 KGHDR and CDR2 SFDVKD. V lost 4 bases and J lost 5; bases outside the gene matches: 7. CDR3 loop: CATSETGLAENNEQFF. The CDR3 DNA is TGTGCCACCAGTGAAACTGGACTAGCGGAAAACAATGAGCAGTTCTTC.

The table lists this clone with a few counts. The chain recombines TRBV7-8 with TRBJ2-1; D perhaps matches TRBD2 (6 bases). Trimming shortened V by 1 base and J by 4 bases, and 11 bases separated the two germline ends. Germline-derived CDR1 and CDR2 are SGHVS and FQNEAQ. The CDR3 is made up of 15 amino acids. The CDR3 loop is CASSLGGGFYNEQFF. For the CDR3, the DNA is TGTGCCAGCAGCTTAGGTGGGGGGTTTTACAATGAGCAGTTCTTC.

The rearrangement uses TRBV3-1 (or the pseudogene TRBV3-2) and TRBJ2-4, with 16 bases identical to TRBD2. After removal of 4 bases from V and 10 bases from J, the junction contained 16 bases not matched to a gene. The CDR3 has 19 amino acids. Looked up from germline, CDR1 is LGHDT and CDR2 is YNNKEL (reference sequence). CDR3 region: CASSPPRYGTSGGARIQYF. CDR3 in DNA: TGTGCCAGCAGCCCCCCCCGGTACGGGACTAGCGGGGGGGCGAGGATTCAGTACTTC.

The chain is built from TRBV24-1 and TRBJ1-1; possible D gene TRBD1, 6 bases. The ends were cut back, 4 bases at V and 8 bases at J, with 13 bases in the middle. This CDR3 has 13 amino acids. Germline CDR1 is KGHDR and CDR2 is SFDVKD. CDR3 in DNA: TGTGCCACCAGTGACCCGGACAGTCTCGAAGCTTTCTTT. Translating gives CATSDPDSLEAFF.

V and J are TRBV27 and TRBJ2-7; D possibly corresponds to TRBD1 (7 bases). This CDR3 region has 14 residues. Trimming shortened V by 8 bases and J by 4 bases, and 18 bases separated the two germline ends. The germline CDR1 and CDR2 sequences are MNHEY and SMNVEV (reference sequence). CDR3 coding DNA: TGTGCCAGCTCTGACAGGGAGGCGGATTACGAGCAGTACTTC. Its translation is CASSDREADYEQYF.

This rearrangement joins TRBV20-1 to TRBJ2-7; D gene uncertain. Looked up from germline, CDR1 is DFQATT and CDR2 is SNEGSKA (reference sequence). The CDR3 length is 11 residues. The V end lost 8 bases, the J end lost 2 bases, and 10 bases lay between the germline ends. CDR3 nucleotide sequence: TGCAGTCCACAGTTACCCTACGAGCAGTACTTC. The encoded protein is CSPQLPYEQYF.

The chain combines TRBV7-8 with TRBJ2-1; 7 nucleotides match TRBD2. Germline V gene lookup returns CDR1 SGHVS and CDR2 FQNEAQ. The CDR3 length is 12 residues. The J segment lost 5 bases and the V segment lost 6 bases, leaving 1 base of the junction unmatched. The DNA for the CDR3 is TGTGCCAGCAGTCTAGCGGACAATGAGCAGTTCTTC. It encodes CASSLADNEQFF.

In this sample, this clone turned up a few times. V and J are TRBV29-1 and TRBJ2-1, with D tentatively TRBD1 or TRBD2 (6 bases each). CDR1 and CDR2 (germline): SQVTM, ANQGSEA. V was pared by 2 bases and J by 6 bases, with 23 bases between. This CDR3 comprises 17 residues. The CDR3 coding sequence is TGCAGCGTTGAACCCTGGACAGCGTCTGGAGCGGGCAATGAGCAGTTCTTC. Its protein product is CSVEPWTASGAGNEQFF.

This chain uses TRBV11-1 with TRBJ2-5; no firm D call. V was pared by 3 bases and J by 5 bases, with 7 bases between. This CDR3 comprises 12 residues. Germline values: CDR1 SGHAT, CDR2 FQDESV (reference sequence). CDR3 loop: CASSFERETQYF. CDR3 in DNA: TGTGCCAGCAGCTTCGAGAGGGAGACCCAGTACTTC.

The chain couples TRBV7-9 to TRBJ2-2, with 7 bases matching TRBD1. The CDR3 consists of 16 residues. The V gene end was trimmed by 3 bases and the J gene end by 0 bases; junction bases not matched to a gene: 4. The germline V gene has CDR1 SEHNR and CDR2 FQNEAQ (reference sequence). CDR3 residues: CASSFHRGSNTGELFF. CDR3 nucleotide sequence: TGTGCCAGCAGCTTCCACAGGGGTTCGAACACCGGGGAGCTGTTTTTT.

This chain uses TRBV28 with TRBJ1-5, with a tentative D call TRBD1 (5 bases). The V end was cut by 5 bases, the J end by 4 bases, with 12 bases between. Germline-derived CDR1 and CDR2 are MDHEN and SYDVKM. The CDR3 runs 14 residues. The DNA of the CDR3 is TGTGCCAGCAGTACCGGGACGGTTAATCAGCCCCAGCATTTT. Translating it yields CASSTGTVNQPQHF.

The genes are TRBV11-2 and TRBJ2-5, with D hard to call. V lost 5 bases, J lost 2 bases, and 3 bases lay in between. The CDR3 sequence is 11 residues long. CDR1 is SGHAT and CDR2 is FQNNGV in the germline V gene. CDR3 bases: TGTGCCAGCAGCCCACAAGAGACCCAGTACTTC. As protein: CASSPQETQYF.

The CDR3 loop reads CASRLGDNQPQHF. Written as DNA, the CDR3 is TGCGCCAGCAGGCTGGGGGACAATCAGCCCCAGCATTTT. This sequence joins TRBV5-1 and TRBJ1-5; the D gene is possibly TRBD1 (5 bases). This CDR3 is built from 13 residues. Germline V gene sequence: CDR1 SGHRS, CDR2 YFSETQ. V was cut by 5 bases and J by 3 bases, with 9 bases left in between.

The gene calls are TRBV5-6 and TRBJ2-1; TRBD2 matches 9 bases. Germline V gene sequence: CDR1 SGHDT, CDR2 YYEEEE. This CDR3 is built from 16 residues. Losses at the gene ends were 7 bases for V and 0 bases for J; bases not matched to a gene: 8. CDR3 protein: CASGILAGISYNEQFF. CDR3 DNA: TGTGCCAGCGGCATACTAGCGGGTATCTCCTACAATGAGCAGTTCTTC.

The chain couples TRBV28 to TRBJ2-7, with a tentative D call TRBD2 (5 bases). V lost 5 bases and J lost 6, with 17 bases in between. The germline V gene has CDR1 MDHEN and CDR2 SYDVKM. The CDR3 contains 14 residues. The CDR3 loop is CASSLAGEVREQYF. DNA for the CDR3: TGTGCCAGCAGTCTAGCCGGCGAGGTGCGCGAGCAGTACTTC. The variable domain in full, with the rest retrieved from reference TRBV28 and TRBJ2-7, is DVKVTQSSRYLVKRTGEKVFLECVQDMDHENMFWYRQDPGLGLRLIYFSYDVKMKEKGDIPEGYSVSREKKERFSLILESASTNQTSMYLCASSLAGEVREQYFGPGTRLTVT.

This clone was picked up a small number of times. The gene calls are TRBV5-4 and TRBJ1-2; D unclear. Germline assignment: CDR1 SGHNT and CDR2 YYREEE (reference sequence). This CDR3 is built from 14 residues. V was clipped by 0 bases and J by 4 bases, with 10 bases between them. CDR3 nucleotides: TGTGCCAGCAGCTTGGCTGCAGACCCCTATGGCTACACCTTC. Translation gives CASSLAADPYGYTF.

The V gene is TRBV28, the J gene TRBJ2-3; 7 bases are shared with TRBD2. The CDR3 covers 12 residues. Germline V lookup: CDR1 MDHEN, CDR2 SYDVKM. With 5 bases clipped from V and 12 bases from J, the junction kept 8 bases outside the gene matches. The CDR3 nucleotides read TGTGCCAGCAGTACCGGGACTAATCCTCAGTATTTT. Encoded protein: CASSTGTNPQYF.

The V and J genes are TRBV7-9 and TRBJ2-7; 8 bases are shared with TRBD1. The CDR3 has 15 residues. With V trimmed by 3 bases and J by 0 bases, 4 bases remained unmatched. Germline loops: CDR1 SEHNR, CDR2 FQNEAQ (reference sequence). The DNA of the CDR3 is TGTGCCAGCAGCTTGGATACAGGGGGCTCCTACGAGCAGTACTTC. Amino acids: CASSLDTGGSYEQYF.

The V gene is TRBV24-1, the J gene TRBJ2-3; a possible D gene is TRBD2 (7 bases). CDR1 and CDR2 from the germline V gene are KGHDR and SFDVKD. This CDR3 contains 13 residues. Trimming left V 9 bases short and J 0 bases short, with 9 bases between. The CDR3 nucleotides are TGTGCCACCGAGGGGGGGAGCACAGATACGCAGTATTTT. This translates into CATEGGSTDTQYF.

The CDR3 DNA follows: TGTGCCAGCTCACCCACAGGGGGCGAAAACATTCAGTACTTC. Amino acids: CASSPTGGENIQYF. The rearrangement joins TRBV18 to TRBJ2-4; 9 bases line up with TRBD1. Looked up from germline, CDR1 is KGHSH and CDR2 is LQKENI. This CDR3 is 14 amino acids long. V trimming: 3 bases; J trimming: 5 bases; junction bases outside the gene matches: 2.

In DNA form, the CDR3 reads TGTGCCACCAGTGATGGGACCGGCCACAACGACTATGGCTACACCTTC. It specifies CATSDGTGHNDYGYTF. The chain joins TRBV24-1 to TRBJ1-2; possible D gene TRBD1, 5 bases. The germline V gene encodes CDR1 KGHDR and CDR2 SFDVKD. Trimming shortened V by 3 bases and J by 3 bases, and 16 bases separated the two germline ends. The CDR3 consists of 16 residues.

The V call is TRBV4-2, the J call TRBJ1-1, with D hard to call. Trimming shortened V by 0 bases and J by 5 bases, and 13 bases separated the two germline ends. The CDR3 is made up of 15 amino acids. The germline gives CDR1 LGHNA, CDR2 YNFKEQ. This CDR3 is CASSQDLTGQTEAFF. In nucleotides, the CDR3 is TGTGCCAGCAGCCAAGATTTAACGGGCCAGACTGAAGCTTTCTTT.

The chain recombines TRBV28 with TRBJ1-1; D call uncertain. Germline V lookup: CDR1 MDHEN, CDR2 SYDVKM. The CDR3 extends over 12 amino acids. V was clipped by 5 bases and J by 6 bases, with 10 bases between them. This chain's CDR3 is CASSIGTPEAFF. CDR3 DNA sequence: TGTGCCAGCAGTATAGGAACCCCTGAAGCTTTCTTT. The whole variable domain, remainder taken from reference TRBV28 and TRBJ1-1, is DVKVTQSSRYLVKRTGEKVFLECVQDMDHENMFWYRQDPGLGLRLIYFSYDVKMKEKGDIPEGYSVSREKKERFSLILESASTNQTSMYLCASSIGTPEAFFGQGTRLTVV.

The rearrangement links TRBV6-6 to TRBJ2-7, with TRBD1 identical over 9 bases. This CDR3 has 15 amino acids. Germline V CDR1 and CDR2: MNHNY, SVGAGI (reference sequence). After removal of 2 bases from V and 5 bases from J, the junction contained 7 bases not matched to a gene. Here the CDR3 reads CASSYAGTGMNEQYF. The CDR3 region has the DNA TGTGCCAGCAGTTACGCCGGGACAGGGATGAACGAGCAGTACTTC.

V is TRBV28 and J is TRBJ2-1; 12 nucleotides align to TRBD1. Per germline, CDR1 MDHEN and CDR2 SYDVKM. The CDR3 is 16 residues long. V gave up 4 bases and J gave up 6 bases; unmatched junction bases: 7. CDR3 bases: TGTGCCAGCAGTTCGTCCGGGACAGGGGGCTTCAATGAGCAGTTCTTC. Encoded protein: CASSSSGTGGFNEQFF. The whole variable domain, filled in from reference TRBV28 and TRBJ2-1, reads DVKVTQSSRYLVKRTGEKVFLECVQDMDHENMFWYRQDPGLGLRLIYFSYDVKMKEKGDIPEGYSVSREKKERFSLILESASTNQTSMYLCASSSSGTGGFNEQFFGPGTRLTVL.

The chain recombines TRBV28 with TRBJ2-1; TRBD2 is a possible D gene (5 bases). The V and J ends lost 1 base and 0 bases respectively, with 22 bases between them. Germline loops: CDR1 MDHEN, CDR2 SYDVKM. This CDR3 has 20 residues. CDR3 sequence: CASSLSPPLATGFSYNEQFF. The CDR3 DNA is TGTGCCAGCAGTTTATCCCCTCCTCTAGCCACGGGATTCTCCTACAATGAGCAGTTCTTC. Full variable domain (outside the CDR3, taken from reference TRBV28 and TRBJ2-1): DVKVTQSSRYLVKRTGEKVFLECVQDMDHENMFWYRQDPGLGLRLIYFSYDVKMKEKGDIPEGYSVSREKKERFSLILESASTNQTSMYLCASSLSPPLATGFSYNEQFFGPGTRLTVL.

The V gene is TRBV7-9, the J gene TRBJ1-3, with a possible D match to TRBD1 (5 bases). Trimming removed 5 bases at V and 0 bases at J, with 14 bases between. The CDR3 loop spans 16 amino acids. CDR1 is SEHNR, CDR2 FQNEAQ, per germline (reference sequence). In DNA, the CDR3 is TGTGCCAGCAGCATGGACACTTTGCCCTCTGGAAACACCATATATTTT. Translating gives CASSMDTLPSGNTIYF.

The chain links TRBV4-2 to TRBJ2-3; D is perhaps TRBD2 (6 bases). From germline, CDR1 is LGHNA and CDR2 YNFKEQ. The CDR3 extends over 14 amino acids. The ends were cut back, 4 bases at V and 3 bases at J, with 11 bases in the middle. CDR3 sequence reads: CASSLNGGTDTQYF. CDR3 nucleotide sequence: TGTGCCAGCAGCCTCAACGGGGGTACAGATACGCAGTATTTT.

This clone was seen once. The chain recombines TRBV7-9 with TRBJ2-7, with TRBD2 matching 9 bases. The CDR3 totals 15 residues. The J segment lost 3 bases and the V segment lost 5 bases, leaving 8 bases of the junction unmatched. CDR1 is SEHNR and CDR2 is FQNEAQ in the germline V gene (reference sequence). CDR3 DNA: TGTGCCAGCAGCCGACTAGCGGAGCCGGGCTACGAGCAGTACTTC. Residues: CASSRLAEPGYEQYF.